This is a list of T cell receptor beta chains from one sample in a study of vaccination and CD4 T cells after COVID-19. These receptors' targets are unknown. TCRdb independently ran MiXCR on the PCR reads; one entry per CDR3 protein. The table lists about 9,000 distinct CDR3 sequences, 36% of them singletons. Material: CD4+ T cells from blood, cultured in vitro. The receptors originated from a human donor in good health. Both conserved end residues are part of each CDR3. The D gene is left open where the match is weak. Expanded clones are given a class, and other clones once, few, many or no size at all.

TRBJ1-2,NA,NA,TRBV5-6,TGTGCCAGCAGCTTCCAGGGGATGGGCGGCTACACCTTC,CASSFQGMGGYTF
TRBJ2-7,NA,few,TRBV20-1,TGCAGTGCTAGATCCCCCCAGCAGGGCCCCTACGAGCAGTACTTC,CSARSPQQGPYEQYF
TRBJ2-5,TRBD1,few,TRBV24-1,TGTGCCACCAGTGACGCCGGGACAGGGCAGAAGACCCAGTACTTC,CATSDAGTGQKTQYF
TRBJ1-1,TRBD1,NA,TRBV6-1,TGTGCCAGCAGTGGGGGGACAGCTACGAACACTGAAGCTTTCTTT,CASSGGTATNTEAFF
TRBJ2-3,NA,few,TRBV18,TGTGCCAGCTCACCATGGCCCAAGCGGGTCACAGATACGCAGTATTTT,CASSPWPKRVTDTQYF
TRBJ2-2,TRBD1,few,TRBV6-2/TRBV6-3,TGTGCCGGCCGATCGACAGGGTGGAACACCGGGGAGCTGTTTTTT,CAGRSTGWNTGELFF
TRBJ2-7,NA,NA,TRBV6-1,TGTGCCAGCAGCACACGTCCCTACGAGCAGTACTTC,CASSTRPYEQYF
TRBJ1-2,NA,few,TRBV21-1,TGTGCCAGCAGCAAAGTAGACAGGGCGGGCTATGGCTACACCTTC,CASSKVDRAGYGYTF
TRBJ1-3,NA,NA,TRBV30,TGTGCCTGGGGCTACTCTGGAAACACCATATATTTT,CAWGYSGNTIYF
TRBJ2-1,NA,NA,TRBV7-3,TGTGCCAGCAGCCCCTCTCTTCTAGCTCCCAATGAGCAGTTCTTC,CASSPSLLAPNEQFF
TRBJ2-7,TRBD2,NA,TRBV29-1,TGCAGCGTTGCCAATCACGGGGGGGAGCAGTACTTC,CSVANHGGEQYF
TRBJ1-1,NA,NA,TRBV6-2/TRBV6-3,TGTGCCAGCACTTTCCACCTAGTGGGCAAGGAAGCTTTCTTT,CASTFHLVGKEAFF
TRBJ2-3,TRBD2,medium-sized,TRBV20-1,TGCAGTGCTTTAAAGATTCGCGGGAGGGCCCTCACAGATACGCAGTATTTT,CSALKIRGRALTDTQYF
TRBJ2-2,NA,NA,TRBV20-1,TGCAGTGCTAGAGACCCCAAGGGGGGCATGGGCGGGGAGCTGTTTTTT,CSARDPKGGMGGELFF
TRBJ2-3,TRBD2,NA,TRBV4-3,TGCGCCAGCAGCCAAGCCTCAGCGGGAGCTACAGATACGCAGTATTTT,CASSQASAGATDTQYF
TRBJ2-4,TRBD2,few,TRBV15,TGTGCCACCAGCGTCCAAAACAGGGCCGGGGGGGACATTCAGTACTTC,CATSVQNRAGGDIQYF
TRBJ2-2,NA,NA,TRBV21-1,TGTGCCAGCAGCATGTACGACAGGTGCGGGGAATACACCGGGGAGCTGTTTTTT,CASSMYDRCGEYTGELFF
TRBJ2-1,NA,few,TRBV20-1,TGCAGTGCTCTCGACAGGAGCTACAATGAGCAGTTCTTC,CSALDRSYNEQFF
TRBJ2-6,NA,NA,TRBV6-1,TGTGCCAGCAGTCGAACAGGGACTGGGGCCAACGTCCTGACTTTC,CASSRTGTGANVLTF
TRBJ1-5,TRBD1,NA,TRBV28,TGTGCCAGCAGTCCCTTACAGGGGACGCATCAGCCCCAGCATTTT,CASSPLQGTHQPQHF
TRBJ2-7,NA,few,TRBV6-5,TGTGCCAGCAGTTCGAGCCGGGTAGTTCCCCGGGCCCACGAGCAGTACTTC,CASSSSRVVPRAHEQYF
TRBJ2-2,NA,few,TRBV6-2/TRBV6-3,TGTGCCAGCAGTTCCCCTTACGGCGGGGAGCTGTTTTTT,CASSSPYGGELFF
TRBJ2-1,NA,NA,TRBV20-1,TGCAGTGCTAGCTATTCGCAGGGTTTTCTGAATGAGCAGTTCTTC,CSASYSQGFLNEQFF
TRBJ1-5,NA,few,TRBV28,TGTGCCAGCCACTCAGGGGTGGGTCAGCCCCAGCATTTT,CASHSGVGQPQHF
TRBJ1-2,TRBD1,NA,TRBV19,TGTGCCAGTAGTACCTTCCGAGACAGGGCAAACTATGGCTACACCTTC,CASSTFRDRANYGYTF
TRBJ2-1,NA,once,TRBV7-8,TGTGCCAGCAGCTTAACAAAATCGGGGCAGTTCTTC,CASSLTKSGQFF
TRBJ2-7,TRBD2,few,TRBV19,TGTGCCAGTAGTTTTGCTAGCGGGAGAGACGAGCAGTACTTC,CASSFASGRDEQYF
TRBJ2-3,TRBD2,NA,TRBV11-2,TGTGCCAGCAGCCCTCCCGGGAGGGCAGATACGCAGTATTTT,CASSPPGRADTQYF
TRBJ2-5,TRBD2,NA,TRBV6-2/TRBV6-3,TGTGCCAGCACTGGACTAGCGGGAGGGCCGGCGGGTTGGGAGACCCAGTACTTC,CASTGLAGGPAGWETQYF
TRBJ1-2,NA,few,TRBV5-4,TGTGCCAGCAGCTTAGTGGGGGGGACTTATGGCTACACCTTC,CASSLVGGTYGYTF
TRBJ2-3,NA,few,TRBV24-1,TGTGCCACCAGTGACCCAATAACGTGGACGCAGTATTTT,CATSDPITWTQYF
TRBJ1-3,NA,few,TRBV6-1,TGTGCCAGCGGAAATAGCCTGGGAAACACCATATATTTT,CASGNSLGNTIYF
TRBJ2-5,NA,NA,TRBV7-6,TGTGCCAGCAGCTTAGGGGGGGGGGCCCAAGAGACCCAGTACTTC,CASSLGGGAQETQYF
TRBJ2-1,TRBD1,NA,TRBV5-5,TGTGCCAGCAGCTTGGGGACAGGGCACTACAATGAGCAGTTCTTC,CASSLGTGHYNEQFF
TRBJ1-5,NA,NA,TRBV21-1,TGTGCCAGCAGCCGGGTCGGGAGTTCCTTACAAGGAGTGGGTCAGCCCCAGCATTTT,CASSRVGSSLQGVGQPQHF
TRBJ2-2,NA,NA,TRBV6-1,TGTGCCATCGGGACAGCGGGGACCGGGGAGCTGTTTTTT,CAIGTAGTGELFF
TRBJ2-7,NA,few,TRBV6-5,TGTGCCAGCAGTTACCCGGACCAGGGGGAGCAGTACTTC,CASSYPDQGEQYF
TRBJ1-2,NA,few,TRBV6-1,TGTGCCAGCAGTGAAGCGCGGGGGACCTATGGCTACACCTTC,CASSEARGTYGYTF
TRBJ2-1,TRBD2,NA,TRBV20-1,TGCAGTGCTAGACTAGCGGGAGCCTACAATGAGCAGTTCTTC,CSARLAGAYNEQFF
TRBJ1-5,NA,once,TRBV5-6,TGTGCCAGCAGCTTGGCGACCCCCAATCAGCCCCAGCATTTT,CASSLATPNQPQHF
TRBJ1-5,NA,few,TRBV6-1,TGTGCCAGCAGGGAACACCCTAGCAATCAGCCCCAGCATTTT,CASREHPSNQPQHF
TRBJ1-1,NA,NA,TRBV2,TGTGCCAGCAGTGACCGTCCTCTGAACACTGAAGCTTTCTTT,CASSDRPLNTEAFF
TRBJ1-6,TRBD1,NA,TRBV25-1,TGTGCCAGCTCGACAGGGGGTAATTCACCCCTCCACTTT,CASSTGGNSPLHF
TRBJ2-7,NA,medium-sized,TRBV7-2,TGTGCCAGCAGCTTAGTTTACGAGCAGTACTTC,CASSLVYEQYF
TRBJ2-3,NA,NA,TRBV6-2/TRBV6-3,TGTGCCAGCAGTTACGGTGGGCCCACAGATACGCAGTATTTT,CASSYGGPTDTQYF
TRBJ2-7,NA,NA,TRBV7-7,TGTGCTAGCAGCTTATTTGATGGGGGCGAGCAGTACTTC,CASSLFDGGEQYF
TRBJ1-6,NA,few,TRBV25-1,TGTGCCAGCAAGGCCCCGAATTCACCCCTCCACTTT,CASKAPNSPLHF
TRBJ2-7,TRBD2,NA,TRBV27,TGTGCCAGCAGCAGACTAGCCATACAATCCTACGAGCAGTACTTC,CASSRLAIQSYEQYF
TRBJ1-5,NA,NA,TRBV20-1,TGCAGTGCCAACCAGGGAAATAGCAATCAGCCCCAGCATTTT,CSANQGNSNQPQHF
TRBJ1-2,TRBD1,NA,TRBV7-2,TGTGCCAGCAGCTTCCTGGGGGCGCAGGGGGCATTTAATCCGGGGGGCTACACCTTC,CASSFLGAQGAFNPGGYTF
TRBJ1-3,NA,few,TRBV7-8,TGTGCCAGCAGCTGGACTGATGGAAACACCATATATTTT,CASSWTDGNTIYF